The 23 T cell receptor beta chains reported below all come from one sample, sequenced in a study of T cell repertoires in cytomegalovirus infection (dated by TCRdb to about 2019). TCRdb records Illumina HiSeq 1500 as the sequencer. TCRdb's own reprocessing of the public reads used fastp at Q25 and MiXCR and kept productive beta chains. Rows are unified per CDR3 protein, each entry keeping the most common DNA and genes. This sample comprises roughly 300,000 distinct CDR3 sequences, about 25% of them detected only once. Together, the top ten hold roughly 14% of the sample. The material sequenced was PBMCs. These receptors were obtained from a human donor in good health (CMV status not recorded). Some clones in this sample may be carry-over from other donors' samples.

This clonotype was seen more than once but under ten times. The V and J genes are TRBV28 and TRBJ2-4; no clear D gene. Deletions cut 3 bases from V and 3 bases from J, with 9 bases between. The CDR3 is 14 residues long. In germline, CDR1 is MDHEN, CDR2 SYDVKM. CDR3 amino acids: CASSFRMGKNIQYF. The CDR3 coding sequence is TGTGCCAGCAGTTTCAGGATGGGCAAAAACATTCAGTACTTC.

The DNA of the CDR3 is TGTGCCAGCGAGGGGACAGGGGCAGATACGCAGTATTTT. Its protein product is CASEGTGADTQYF. The chain combines TRBV2 with TRBJ2-3, with 10 nucleotides matching TRBD1. Trimming cost V 8 bases and J 4 bases; bases outside gene matches: 3. Germline assignment: CDR1 SNHLY and CDR2 FYNNEI. The CDR3 consists of 13 residues. Based on the CDR3 plus reference TRBV2 and TRBJ2-3, the full variable domain is EPEVTQTPSHQVTQMGQEVILRCVPISNHLYFYWYRQILGQKVEFLVSFYNNEISEKSEIFDDQFSVERPDGSNFTLKIRSTKLEDSAMYFCASEGTGADTQYFGPGTRLTVL.

V usage is TRBV7-2 and J usage is TRBJ1-6; 7 bases agree with TRBD1. V trimming: 5 bases; J trimming: 8 bases; junction bases outside the gene matches: 9. The V gene's germline CDR1 is SGHTA and CDR2 FQGNSA. This CDR3 is built from 15 residues. In DNA form, the CDR3 reads TGTGCCAGCAGCAAAAGACAGGGCGTATATTCACCCCTCCACTTT. It encodes CASSKRQGVYSPLHF.

V usage is TRBV6-2 or TRBV6-3 and J usage is TRBJ2-2; no firm D call. The CDR3 spans 14 residues. Germline CDR1 and CDR2: MNHEY and SVGEGT. The germline V and J ends were trimmed by 0 bases and 6 bases, with 8 bases remaining between them. CDR3 amino acids: CASSYSLHAGELFF. The CDR3 nucleotides read TGTGCCAGCAGTTACTCTTTGCATGCCGGGGAGCTGTTTTTT.

Many counts were recorded for this clonotype. The V and J genes are TRBV11-2 and TRBJ2-3; D gene uncertain. Germline CDR1 is SGHAT and CDR2 is FQNNGV. The CDR3 length is 16 residues. Trimming cost V 6 bases and J 0 bases, with 16 bases left between them. The CDR3 reads CASRYELAASTDTQYF. For the CDR3, the DNA is TGTGCCAGCAGATACGAATTGGCAGCTAGCACAGATACGCAGTATTTT.

This clonotype was counted at least ten times. V usage is TRBV10-3 and J usage is TRBJ2-1; D is possibly TRBD1 or TRBD2 (5 bases each). Trimming took 6 bases from V and 10 from J, leaving 16 bases between them. The CDR3 has 13 residues. Germline V lookup: CDR1 ENHRY, CDR2 SYGVKD. The CDR3 DNA is TGTGCCATCAGGCTGGGGACCAAACCCGAGCAGTTCTTC. It codes for CAIRLGTKPEQFF.

This clonotype was seen many times. This sequence joins TRBV7-9 and TRBJ2-5; D is possibly TRBD2 (5 bases). Germline loops: CDR1 SEHNR, CDR2 FQNEAQ (reference sequence). Trimming stripped 2 bases from V and 5 bases from J, with 12 bases between. This CDR3 has 14 amino acids. The CDR3 region is CASSLTAPGETQYF. Written as DNA, the CDR3 is TGTGCCAGCAGCTTAACCGCACCGGGGGAGACCCAGTACTTC.

This clonotype was seen at least ten times. This rearrangement joins TRBV7-2 to TRBJ1-2; 11 bases are a match to TRBD1. The CDR3 is made up of 16 amino acids. Germline-derived CDR1 and CDR2 are SGHTA and FQGNSA. V shed 5 bases, J shed 4 bases, and the junction held 9 bases outside the gene matches. DNA of the CDR3: TGTGCCAGCAGCCGATTTGGACAGGGGGCGTCCTATGGCTACACCTTC. Encoded protein: CASSRFGQGASYGYTF.

The V gene is TRBV7-9, the J gene TRBJ2-5; tentative D call: TRBD1 (6 bases). Germline CDR1 reads SEHNR; CDR2 reads FQNEAQ (reference sequence). The length of the CDR3 is 14 residues. Trimming pared 4 bases from V and 4 bases from J, leaving 13 bases between. The CDR3, as DNA: TGTGCCAGCAGCTCGGACAGTCGTGGAGAGACCCAGTACTTC. Translating it yields CASSSDSRGETQYF.

The rearrangement uses TRBV20-1 and TRBJ2-7; tentative D call: TRBD2 (5 bases). CDR3 length: 15 residues. CDR1 is DFQATT, CDR2 SNEGSKA, per germline (reference sequence). V was clipped by 1 base and J by 0 bases, with 13 bases between them. CDR3 sequence: CSARAPDWSSYEQYF. The CDR3 DNA follows: TGCAGTGCTAGAGCCCCGGACTGGAGCTCCTACGAGCAGTACTTC.

This clonotype has a count of ten or more. An end of the junction does not agree with germline; a read error may underlie this. V and J are TRBV7-8 and TRBJ2-3, with no clear D. This CDR3 has 15 residues. Germline assignment: CDR1 SGHVS and CDR2 FQNEAQ. The CDR3: CASSSYWASTDTQYF. CDR3 in DNA: TGTGCCAGCAGCTCCTACTGGGCAAGCACAGATACGCAGTATTTC.

The chain links TRBV4-3 to TRBJ2-7; no clear D. Germline lookup yields CDR1 LGHNA and CDR2 YSLEER. With 7 bases removed from V and 5 bases from J, the gap between germline ends came to 6 bases. The CDR3 runs to 10 residues. The CDR3 nucleotides read TGCGCCAGCATGACGAACGAGCAGTACTTC. As protein: CASMTNEQYF.

This clonotype occurred a few times. The CDR3 region is CARRRDRLPKFPHTDTQYF. The CDR3 DNA is TGTGCCAGACGCCGGGACAGGCTTCCTAAATTCCCACACACAGATACGCAGTATTTT. The chain uses TRBV12-3 or TRBV12-4 and TRBJ2-3; the match to TRBD1 covers 8 bases. The J segment lost 2 bases and the V segment lost 9 bases, leaving 22 bases of the junction unmatched. The CDR3 has 19 amino acids.

The chain is built from TRBV2 and TRBJ1-3; D perhaps matches TRBD1 (6 bases). The germline CDR1 and CDR2 sequences are SNHLY and FYNNEI. V was clipped by 7 bases and J by 4 bases, with 11 bases between them. This CDR3 is built from 13 residues. Here the CDR3 DNA reads TGTGCCAGCAAGGGACATTCCGGAAACACCATATATTTT. Encoded protein: CASKGHSGNTIYF.

This clonotype was picked up a small number of times. The chain employs TRBV7-9 and TRBJ1-1; D not resolved. Germline V gene lookup returns CDR1 SEHNR and CDR2 FQNEAQ (reference sequence). Trimming left V 0 bases short and J 6 bases short, with 14 bases between. The CDR3 is made up of 15 amino acids. The CDR3, as DNA: TGTGCCAGCAGCTTAGCGGGAGGTGTTGGGGCTGAAGCTTTCTTT. Translated: CASSLAGGVGAEAFF.

The chain has TRBV24-1 and TRBJ2-3; 8 bases match TRBD2. V lost 1 base, J lost 2 bases, and 7 bases stayed unmatched. Germline CDR1 KGHDR, CDR2 SFDVKD. CDR3 length equals 17 residues. The CDR3: CATSDFGSGEFTDTQYF. CDR3 coding DNA: TGTGCCACCAGTGATTTTGGTAGCGGGGAGTTCACAGATACGCAGTATTTT.

This clonotype was counted a few times. The gene calls are TRBV4-2 and TRBJ1-2; D uncertain. Germline values: CDR1 LGHNA, CDR2 YNFKEQ. Trimming cost V 2 bases and J 8 bases, with 9 bases left between them. The CDR3 length is 12 residues. This CDR3 reads CASSQQERGYTF. CDR3 coding DNA: TGTGCCAGCAGCCAACAGGAGCGGGGCTACACCTTC.

A few counts support this clonotype. The V and J genes are TRBV15 and TRBJ2-7; either TRBD1 or TRBD2 may supply D (6 bases each). Trimming pared 5 bases from V and 2 bases from J, leaving 16 bases between. Germline assignment: CDR1 LNHNV and CDR2 YYDKDF (reference sequence). The CDR3 has 15 amino acids. CDR3 nucleotides: TGTGCCACCAGCTCCCTAGGGGGGTTCACCTACGAGCAGTACTTC. Residues: CATSSLGGFTYEQYF.

The chain joins TRBV7-6 to TRBJ2-7; TRBD2 might be the D (6 bases). Germline CDR1 reads SGHVS; CDR2 reads FNYEAQ. V lost 6 bases and J 0 bases, leaving 12 bases between the germline ends. The CDR3 is 14 amino acids. The DNA for the CDR3 is TGTGCCAGCAGTTTTTCCGGGGGCTCCTACGAGCAGTACTTC. Residues: CASSFSGGSYEQYF.

This clonotype was seen a few times. The chain couples TRBV5-1 to TRBJ1-1; D is undetermined. There are 15 residues in the CDR3. Trimming pared 0 bases from V and 1 base from J, leaving 10 bases between. The V gene's germline CDR1 is SGHRS and CDR2 YFSETQ. CDR3 nucleotides: TGCGCCAGCAGCTTGGGAGAGACCGCGAACACTGAAGCTTTCTTT. Translation gives CASSLGETANTEAFF.

This sequence joins TRBV10-3 and TRBJ2-3; TRBD2 aligns across 12 bases. The CDR3 loop spans 15 amino acids. Germline values: CDR1 ENHRY, CDR2 SYGVKD. The V gene end was trimmed by 3 bases and the J gene end by 6 bases; junction bases not matched to a gene: 4. Here the CDR3 DNA reads TGTGCCATCAGTGACCTAGCGGGAGGGCCGGATACGCAGTATTTT. It codes for CAISDLAGGPDTQYF.

The V gene is TRBV5-1, the J gene TRBJ2-5, with 7 positions matching TRBD2. Germline CDR1 is SGHRS and CDR2 is YFSETQ. V gave up 3 bases and J gave up 1 base; unmatched junction bases: 3. The CDR3 consists of 14 residues. The CDR3 loop is CASSSGGGQETQYF. DNA of the CDR3: TGCGCCAGCAGCTCGGGAGGCGGCCAAGAGACCCAGTACTTC.

Of note for this clonotype: A much bigger clone sits one base away, suggesting this may be a read error. The CDR3 DNA reads as TGTGCCAGCAGCTGGGGACTAGCGGCCTCCAGGGGTGGGGCCAACGTCCTGACTTTC. This encodes CASSWGLAASRGGANVLTF. The V call is TRBV5-5, the J call TRBJ2-6; 11 nucleotides align to TRBD2. The V gene's germline CDR1 is SGHKS and CDR2 YYEKEE (reference sequence). The CDR3 spans 19 residues. Trimming took 3 bases from V and 3 from J; bases not matched to a gene: 11.